The 23 T cell receptor beta chains below were found in one sample sequenced in a study of shared clonotypes between healthy human individuals. Here immunoSEQ multiplex PCR was the method, and the copy in TCRdb shows in-frame clones only, minus some. Here the sample spans roughly 1,000,000 clones, approximately 80% being singletons. The sample consisted of memory CD4+ T cells from PBMCs. Specified subset: CD45RA-negative fraction. These receptors all stem from a man aged 18 to 29 in good health. Some clones in this sample may be carry-over from other donors' samples.

The CDR3 bases are TGCGCCAGCATAGGACTAGCGGGCACCACAGATACGCAGTATTTT. The encoded protein is CASIGLAGTTDTQYF. The chain combines TRBV5-1 with TRBJ2-3, with 11 bases fitting TRBD2. The junction had 5 bases not matched to a gene; V was cut back by 6 bases and J by 2 bases. The CDR3 runs 15 residues. CDR1 SGHRS and CDR2 YFSETQ come from the germline V gene.

This clone was seen a single time. The same CDR3 is also encoded by other DNA sequences in this sample. The rearrangement uses TRBV28 and TRBJ1-2, with D unclear. V lost 3 bases to trimming and J lost 3 bases, with 5 bases between them. Per the germline V gene, CDR1 is MDHEN and CDR2 is SYDVKM. The CDR3 is made up of 12 amino acids. DNA of the CDR3: TGTGCCAGCAGTTTCAGAGACTATGGCTACACCTTC. Protein: CASSFRDYGYTF.

The sample holds a few counts of this clone. V usage is TRBV7-8 and J usage is TRBJ2-5; 7 bases fit TRBD2. Trimming at V came to 0 bases and at J to 5 bases, leaving 12 bases not matched to a gene. Germline-derived CDR1 and CDR2 are SGHVS and FQNEAQ. The CDR3 consists of 17 residues. CDR3 amino acids: CASSLAGRAEFWETQYF. DNA for the CDR3: TGTGCCAGCAGCTTAGCGGGGAGGGCCGAGTTTTGGGAGACCCAGTACTTC.

V is TRBV28 and J is TRBJ2-7; perhaps TRBD1 as D (6 bases). Per the germline V gene, CDR1 is MDHEN and CDR2 is SYDVKM. V gave up 6 bases and J gave up 8 bases, with 17 bases separating them. The CDR3 has 13 residues. This CDR3 is CASSSDRPDKQYF. In nucleotides, the CDR3 is TGTGCCAGCAGCTCCGACAGGCCGGACAAGCAGTACTTC.

This rearrangement joins TRBV4-3 to TRBJ2-7; 7 bases line up with TRBD2. Germline-derived CDR1 and CDR2 are LGHNA and YSLEER. V shed 3 bases, J shed 4 bases, and the junction held 6 bases outside the gene matches. The CDR3 length is 14 residues. The CDR3 DNA reads TGCGCCAGCAGCCAGCGGGGGAGTTTATACGAGCAGTACTTC. Translated, it gives CASSQRGSLYEQYF.

The V gene is TRBV5-5, the J gene TRBJ2-2; 11 bases agree with TRBD2. This CDR3 has 15 amino acids. Losses at the gene ends were 0 bases for V and 6 bases for J; bases not matched to a gene: 1. The germline V gene encodes CDR1 SGHKS and CDR2 YYEKEE (reference sequence). CDR3 DNA sequence: TGTGCCAGCAGCTTGGGGACTAGCGGGTCCGGGGAGCTGTTTTTT. Translated: CASSLGTSGSGELFF.

This clone was seen a few times. The V call is TRBV28, the J call TRBJ2-4; 7 bases fit TRBD2. CDR1 and CDR2 (germline): MDHEN, SYDVKM. CDR3 length equals 17 residues. V lost 5 bases to trimming and J lost 8 bases; unmatched junction nucleotides: 18. The CDR3 protein is CASSARRSSGPGDIQYF. CDR3 DNA: TGTGCCAGCAGTGCTAGGCGCTCTAGCGGCCCGGGAGACATTCAGTACTTC.

The chain joins TRBV7-3 to TRBJ2-1; 12 bases fit TRBD2. This CDR3 spans 16 amino acids. With 6 bases clipped from V and 6 bases from J, the junction kept 9 bases outside the gene matches. Germline CDR1 reads SGHTA; CDR2 reads FQGTGA. The CDR3 is CASSSTSGSVPNEQFF. In nucleotides, the CDR3 is TGTGCCAGCAGTTCGACTAGCGGGAGCGTTCCCAATGAGCAGTTCTTC.

This clone was detected many times. V is TRBV5-4 and J is TRBJ1-2; TRBD1 matches 11 bases. V shed 0 bases, J shed 3 bases, and the junction held 1 base outside the gene matches. The CDR3 is made up of 15 amino acids. CDR1 and CDR2 from the germline V gene are SGHNT and YYREEE (reference sequence). CDR3 coding DNA: TGTGCCAGCAGCTTGGTGGGACAGGGGGACTATGGCTACACCTTC. Encoded protein: CASSLVGQGDYGYTF.

The rearrangement links TRBV5-6 to TRBJ1-2, with a possible D match to TRBD1 (6 bases). Trimming stripped 5 bases from V and 4 bases from J, with 15 bases between. The length of the CDR3 is 14 residues. The V gene's germline CDR1 is SGHDT and CDR2 YYEEEE. CDR3 region: CASRAFGQSYGYTF. CDR3 bases: TGTGCCAGCAGGGCTTTCGGACAGTCCTATGGCTACACCTTC. Supplemented by reference TRBV5-6 and TRBJ1-2, the full variable domain reads DAGVTQSPTHLIKTRGQQVTLRCSPKSGHDTVSWYQQALGQGPQFIFQYYEEEERQRGNFPDRFSGHQFPNYSSELNVNALLLGDSALYLCASRAFGQSYGYTFGSGTRLTVV.

The V and J genes are TRBV2 and TRBJ2-5; D ambiguous. Per the germline V gene, CDR1 is SNHLY and CDR2 is FYNNEI. CDR3 length: 12 amino acids. Trimming cost V 5 bases and J 4 bases, with 8 bases left between them. This CDR3 reads CASSFFVETQYF. Written as DNA, the CDR3 is TGTGCCAGCAGTTTTTTCGTAGAGACCCAGTACTTC.

The chain links TRBV6-5 to TRBJ2-3; D could derive from TRBD1 or TRBD2 (6 bases each). The germline V and J ends were trimmed by 6 bases and 6 bases, with 10 bases remaining between them. This CDR3 is built from 12 residues. Germline V gives CDR1 MNHEY, CDR2 SVGAGI. In nucleotides, the CDR3 is TGTGCCAGCAGGCCCGGGGGCGATACGCAGTATTTT. Its protein is CASRPGGDTQYF.

This chain uses TRBV7-2 with TRBJ2-5, with D possibly being TRBD2 (6 bases). The CDR3 contains 15 residues. The germline V gene has CDR1 SGHTA and CDR2 FQGNSA. With 4 bases removed from V and 5 bases from J, the gap between germline ends came to 17 bases. CDR3: CASSSRRAGYETQYF. The CDR3 bases are TGTGCCAGCAGCTCCCGTCGGGCGGGATATGAGACCCAGTACTTC. Together with reference TRBV7-2 and TRBJ2-5, the CDR3 gives the full variable domain: GAGVSQSPSNKVTEKGKDVELRCDPISGHTALYWYRQSLGQGLEFLIYFQGNSAPDKSGLPSDRFSAERTGGSVSTLTIQRTQQEDSAVYLCASSSRRAGYETQYFGPGTRLLVL.

The rearrangement uses TRBV11-2 and TRBJ2-1, with D perhaps given as TRBD1 or TRBD2 (5 bases each). Germline CDR1 reads SGHAT; CDR2 reads FQNNGV. V gave up 2 bases and J gave up 6 bases, with 14 bases separating them. This CDR3 spans 15 amino acids. CDR3 coding DNA: TGTGCCAGCAGCTTACTTGGGGGAGTCGTCAATGAGCAGTTCTTC. Amino acids: CASSLLGGVVNEQFF.

The rearrangement links TRBV6-1 to TRBJ2-7, with 9 bases matching TRBD1. Germline V lookup: CDR1 MNHNS, CDR2 SASEGT. The CDR3 is 15 residues long. V dropped 6 bases and J dropped 3; count of bases not matched to a gene: 9. CDR3 in DNA: TGTGCCAGCAGGAGGGGACAGGGTCCCTACTACGAGCAGTACTTC. Translating gives CASRRGQGPYYEQYF.

The chain uses TRBV7-2 and TRBJ2-7; 9 positions agree with TRBD1. The CDR3 is 13 amino acids. V shed 4 bases, J shed 6 bases, and the junction held 4 bases outside the gene matches. Germline V gene lookup returns CDR1 SGHTA and CDR2 FQGNSA. The CDR3 region has the DNA TGTGCCAGCAGCTACGGACAGGGGTCCGAGCAGTACTTC. It is translated as CASSYGQGSEQYF.

The chain couples TRBV19 to TRBJ1-5; the D is unclear. Germline V CDR1 and CDR2: LNHDA, SQIVND (reference sequence). Between the trimmed V and J ends, which lost 3 bases and 5 bases, there was a span of 8 bases. This CDR3 contains 13 residues. CDR3: CASSMGLYQPQHF. CDR3 in DNA: TGTGCCAGTAGTATGGGCCTATATCAGCCCCAGCATTTT.

The rearrangement uses TRBV14 and TRBJ2-7; TRBD2 matches at 7 bases. With V trimmed by 1 base and J by 5 bases, 2 bases remained unmatched. The length of the CDR3 is 13 residues. The germline V gene encodes CDR1 SGHDN and CDR2 FVKESK. The CDR3 loop reads CASSQGGSNEQYF. The DNA of the CDR3 is TGTGCCAGCAGCCAAGGCGGGAGCAACGAGCAGTACTTC.

V is TRBV15 and J is TRBJ2-3; TRBD2 matches 8 bases. The trim removed 2 bases at V and 1 base at J, leaving 2 bases unmatched. Germline V gene data show CDR1 as LNHNV and CDR2 as YYDKDF (reference sequence). The CDR3 loop spans 15 amino acids. The CDR3 sequence: CATSRNSGGTDTQYF. The CDR3 DNA is TGTGCCACCAGCAGAAATAGCGGGGGCACAGATACGCAGTATTTT.

Of note for this clone: A much larger clone is a single base away; this may be a read error. As DNA, the CDR3 is TGTGCCAGCAGCCGGGGACTAGCGGGAGTGATAGATACGCAGTATTTT. Translated: CASSRGLAGVIDTQYF. The chain uses TRBV5-8 and TRBJ2-3; the match to TRBD2 covers 14 bases. The CDR3 sequence is 16 residues long. J lost 5 bases, V lost 4 bases, and 6 bases had no gene match. Germline lookup yields CDR1 SGHTS and CDR2 YDEGEE.

The genes are TRBV25-1 and TRBJ2-7; D uncertain. V gave up 4 bases and J gave up 2 bases, with 12 bases separating them. The CDR3 loop spans 14 amino acids. Germline V gene data show CDR1 as MGHDK and CDR2 as SYGVNS. The CDR3 DNA reads TGTGCCAGCAGTGGGGTGGTAGGCCCCTACGAGCAGTACTTC. Residues: CASSGVVGPYEQYF.

The rearrangement links TRBV4-3 to TRBJ2-3, with D tentatively TRBD1 (6 bases). The germline V gene encodes CDR1 LGHNA and CDR2 YSLEER. V dropped 2 bases and J dropped 2 bases, with 14 bases sitting between them. The CDR3 length is 16 residues. The CDR3 loop reads CASSQNEQGYTDTQYF. The CDR3 region has the DNA TGCGCCAGCAGCCAAAATGAGCAGGGGTACACAGATACGCAGTATTTT.

This chain connects TRBV29-1 to TRBJ2-3, with 10 nucleotides matching TRBD1. The CDR3 runs 14 residues. Germline V gives CDR1 SQVTM, CDR2 ANQGSEA. Trimming removed 7 bases from V and 4 bases from J; junction bases left unmatched: 8. CDR3 sequence: CSAGGGQGADTQYF. As DNA, the CDR3 is TGCAGCGCCGGAGGCGGACAGGGGGCAGATACGCAGTATTTT.